The 18 T cell receptor beta chains listed next were all sequenced from one sample in a study of blood T cell repertoires in COVID-19. Generated by immunoSEQ multiplex PCR, the TCRdb table keeps only in-frame clones and is missing some. Among tens of thousands of clones listed, around 67% were seen once. The sequenced sample consisted of peripheral blood. The source of these receptors is a man aged 55 to 69 with acute or convalescent COVID-19.

This chain joins TRBV5-1 and TRBJ2-5; 8 bases agree with TRBD2. V gave up 4 bases and J gave up 0 bases; unmatched junction bases: 8. The germline V gene encodes CDR1 SGHRS and CDR2 YFSETQ. CDR3 length: 16 residues. The CDR3 loop is CASSLSGGANQETQYF. Here the CDR3 DNA reads TGCGCCAGCAGCCTGAGCGGGGGTGCCAACCAAGAGACCCAGTACTTC.

The V and J genes are TRBV5-1 and TRBJ2-1; no firm D call. The V end was cut by 0 bases, the J end by 9 bases, with 7 bases between. This CDR3 is 12 amino acids long. Germline lookup yields CDR1 SGHRS and CDR2 YFSETQ. The chain's CDR3 is CASSLDLGEQFF. CDR3 DNA sequence: TGCGCCAGCAGCTTGGATCTCGGTGAGCAGTTCTTC. The variable domain in full, with the rest retrieved from reference TRBV5-1 and TRBJ2-1, is KAGVTQTPRYLIKTRGQQVTLSCSPISGHRSVSWYQQTPGQGLQFLFEYFSETQRNKGNFPGRFSGRQFSNSRSEMNVSTLELGDSALYLCASSLDLGEQFFGPGTRLTVL.

This clone was detected only once. The gene calls are TRBV6-5 and TRBJ1-2; 7 nucleotides agree with TRBD1. The trim removed 4 bases at V and 5 bases at J, leaving 7 bases unmatched. Germline V gene data show CDR1 as MNHEY and CDR2 as SVGAGI. This CDR3 contains 14 residues. The CDR3 is CASSSLRGIYGYTF. DNA of the CDR3: TGTGCCAGCAGTTCACTCAGGGGGATTTATGGCTACACCTTC.

This clone has just one count. The V gene is TRBV10-3, the J gene TRBJ2-7; 7 bases are a match to TRBD1. The CDR3 consists of 18 residues. The V segment lost 2 bases and the J segment 2 bases; nucleotides outside the gene matches: 15. The V gene's germline CDR1 is ENHRY and CDR2 SYGVKD. The CDR3 sequence: CAISEPNEPGTVPYEQYF. As DNA, the CDR3 is TGTGCCATCAGTGAGCCTAACGAACCTGGGACAGTTCCCTACGAGCAGTACTTC.

The genes are TRBV28 and TRBJ2-7, with a possible D match to TRBD1 (6 bases). The CDR3 spans 15 residues. CDR1 MDHEN and CDR2 SYDVKM come from the germline V gene. V dropped 8 bases and J dropped 2 bases, with 19 bases sitting between them. This CDR3 is CASVDRILTPYEQYF. In DNA form, the CDR3 reads TGTGCCAGCGTCGACAGGATACTCACACCCTACGAGCAGTACTTC. Filled out from reference TRBV28 and TRBJ2-7, the complete variable domain reads DVKVTQSSRYLVKRTGEKVFLECVQDMDHENMFWYRQDPGLGLRLIYFSYDVKMKEKGDIPEGYSVSREKKERFSLILESASTNQTSMYLCASVDRILTPYEQYFGPGTRLTVT.

V gene TRBV15 combines with J gene TRBJ1-4, with 9 bases fitting TRBD1. The trim removed 1 base at V and 6 bases at J, leaving 3 bases unmatched. The length of the CDR3 is 15 residues. Germline V gives CDR1 LNHNV, CDR2 YYDKDF (reference sequence). As DNA, the CDR3 is TGTGCCACCAGCAGAGGCGGACAGGGGTATGAAAAACTGTTTTTT. Residues: CATSRGGQGYEKLFF.

This rearrangement joins TRBV6-5 to TRBJ2-7, with D possibly being TRBD2 (6 bases). Per the germline V gene, CDR1 is MNHEY and CDR2 is SVGAGI. This CDR3 contains 12 residues. Trimming pared 4 bases from V and 6 bases from J, leaving 10 bases between. The DNA for the CDR3 is TGTGCCAGCAGTTCGCGGGACCGCGAGCAGTACTTC. This encodes CASSSRDREQYF.

The CDR3 spells CASRQPEGTGPFYGYTF. The CDR3 region has the DNA TGTGCCAGCAGACAACCAGAAGGGACAGGGCCCTTCTATGGCTACACCTTC. The V call is TRBV28, the J call TRBJ1-2; TRBD1 agrees at 9 bases. J was trimmed by 4 bases and V by 6 bases; bases with no gene match: 15. This CDR3 has 17 amino acids. CDR1 and CDR2 from the germline V gene are MDHEN and SYDVKM.

V usage is TRBV28 and J usage is TRBJ2-2; weak D call: TRBD2 (7 bases). The V end lost 6 bases, the J end lost 1 base, and 9 bases lay between the germline ends. The CDR3 is made up of 14 amino acids. Looked up from germline, CDR1 is MDHEN and CDR2 is SYDVKM. Here the CDR3 DNA reads TGTGCCAGCAGAGGGGGGGGGAACACCGGGGAGCTGTTTTTT. It encodes CASRGGGNTGELFF.

This clone was observed a handful of times. The chain uses TRBV5-1 and TRBJ2-3; a possible D gene is TRBD1 (6 bases). The germline V and J ends were trimmed by 0 bases and 3 bases, with 11 bases remaining between them. Germline assignment: CDR1 SGHRS and CDR2 YFSETQ. The CDR3 is made up of 15 amino acids. The DNA of the CDR3 is TGCGCCAGCAGCTTGGAAGGGGGTAGTACAGATACGCAGTATTTT. It codes for CASSLEGGSTDTQYF.

The rearrangement joins TRBV3-1 (or the pseudogene TRBV3-2) to TRBJ2-5, with a possible D match to TRBD1 (6 bases). V was pared by 6 bases and J by 3 bases, with 11 bases between. The V gene's germline CDR1 is LGHDT and CDR2 YNNKEL (reference sequence). The CDR3 consists of 13 residues. CDR3 sequence: CASRVQGEETQYF. The CDR3 nucleotides are TGTGCCAGCAGGGTACAGGGTGAAGAGACCCAGTACTTC.

In its sample, this clone was seen once. The chain joins TRBV9 to TRBJ2-1, with 7 bases lining up with TRBD2. CDR1 and CDR2 from the germline V gene are SGDLS and YYNGEE. The CDR3 sequence is 13 residues long. The junction had 8 bases not matched to a gene; V was cut back by 6 bases and J by 8 bases. The CDR3 DNA is TGTGCCAGCAAGGCGGGGACTAACGATGAGCAGTTCTTC. Its protein product is CASKAGTNDEQFF.

This clone was seen ten or more times. The chain recombines TRBV9 with TRBJ2-4, with D perhaps matching TRBD2 (6 bases). This CDR3 region has 15 residues. V was pared by 0 bases and J by 8 bases, with 15 bases between. Germline CDR1 and CDR2: SGDLS and YYNGEE. The DNA for the CDR3 is TGTGCCAGCAGCGTAGATGGGGGAGGAATGGACATTCAGTACTTC. Protein sequence: CASSVDGGGMDIQYF.

This chain connects TRBV20-1 to TRBJ1-1; D remains unclear. The CDR3 is 11 residues long. V was clipped by 3 bases and J by 2 bases, with 4 bases between them. In germline, CDR1 is DFQATT, CDR2 SNEGSKA (reference sequence). The CDR3 coding sequence is TGCAGTGCTAGGGGCAACACTGAAGCTTTCTTT. This codes for CSARGNTEAFF.

This clone was observed a handful of times. The chain recombines TRBV25-1 with TRBJ1-1; 7 bases agree with TRBD1. J gave up 10 bases and V 10 bases, and 12 bases lay outside the gene matches. This CDR3 is built from 12 residues. Per germline, CDR1 MGHDK and CDR2 SYGVNS. The CDR3, as DNA: TGTGCCACCACTCCGGGCTCAGGGGGAGCTTTCTTT. It codes for CATTPGSGGAFF.

The chain recombines TRBV24-1 with TRBJ2-2, with D tentatively TRBD2 (5 bases). Trimming removed 0 bases from V and 6 bases from J, with 13 bases in between. Germline V gene data show CDR1 as KGHDR and CDR2 as SFDVKD. This CDR3 is built from 16 residues. In DNA, the CDR3 is TGTGCCACCAGTGATTTGGGGCCAGCGGACGCCGGGGAGCTGTTTTTT. As protein: CATSDLGPADAGELFF.

The CDR3 DNA reads TGTGCCAGCAGCCTCTTGGGAGGGAGAGACCAAGAGACCCAGTACTTC. Translating it yields CASSLLGGRDQETQYF. This chain joins TRBV11-2 and TRBJ2-5, with 7 bases fitting TRBD2. CDR1 and CDR2 from the germline V gene are SGHAT and FQNNGV. Germline trimming cut 5 bases from V and 0 bases from J; bases unmatched to any gene: 9. The CDR3 is 16 amino acids.

V gene TRBV3-1 (or the pseudogene TRBV3-2) combines with J gene TRBJ2-1; D is uncertain. The length of the CDR3 is 14 residues. Looked up from germline, CDR1 is LGHDT and CDR2 is YNNKEL (reference sequence). The V end was cut by 0 bases, the J end by 7 bases, with 10 bases between. The CDR3 spells CASSQDLASNEQFF. In DNA, the CDR3 is TGTGCCAGCAGCCAAGATCTGGCCAGTAATGAGCAGTTCTTC.